These 3 T cell receptor beta chains were all obtained from the same sample, sequenced in a study of cytomegalovirus exposure and HLA in healthy donors. Primers: 60 Vbeta forward and 13 Jbeta reverse. Sequencing was performed with immunoSEQ multiplex PCR; in TCRdb, only in-frame clones are kept and a portion is missing. The sample includes 90,000 to 110,000 clones, 69% of them seen just once. Sequences were obtained from PBMCs. The receptors originated from a woman aged 70-85 years in good health and CMV-seropositive.

V is TRBV5-1 and J is TRBJ2-5, with D possibly being TRBD1 (8 bases). Germline CDR1 reads SGHRS; CDR2 reads YFSETQ. Trimming left V 1 base short and J 1 base short, with 17 bases between. CDR3 length: 17 residues. As DNA, the CDR3 is TGCGCCAGCAGCTTGTCAAGCGGGACAGGCTTCCAAGAGACCCAGTACTTC. Residues: CASSLSSGTGFQETQYF.

V gene TRBV19 combines with J gene TRBJ1-1; D is uncertain. The CDR3 is made up of 14 amino acids. V dropped 0 bases and J dropped 4 bases, with 9 bases sitting between them. Germline values: CDR1 LNHDA, CDR2 SQIVND (reference sequence). The CDR3 protein is CASSIDHAGTEAFF. CDR3 nucleotide sequence: TGTGCCAGTAGTATAGATCATGCCGGCACTGAAGCTTTCTTT.

As concerns this clone: An end of the junction does not agree with germline; a read error may underlie this. The chain is built from TRBV7-6 and TRBJ2-1; the match to TRBD2 covers 11 bases. The CDR3 length is 15 residues. Germline values: CDR1 SGHVS, CDR2 FNYEAQ. As DNA, the CDR3 is TGTGCCAGCAGCGGCTATAGCGGGGGGGCTGATGAGCAGCTCTTC. Encoded protein: CASSGYSGGADEQLF.